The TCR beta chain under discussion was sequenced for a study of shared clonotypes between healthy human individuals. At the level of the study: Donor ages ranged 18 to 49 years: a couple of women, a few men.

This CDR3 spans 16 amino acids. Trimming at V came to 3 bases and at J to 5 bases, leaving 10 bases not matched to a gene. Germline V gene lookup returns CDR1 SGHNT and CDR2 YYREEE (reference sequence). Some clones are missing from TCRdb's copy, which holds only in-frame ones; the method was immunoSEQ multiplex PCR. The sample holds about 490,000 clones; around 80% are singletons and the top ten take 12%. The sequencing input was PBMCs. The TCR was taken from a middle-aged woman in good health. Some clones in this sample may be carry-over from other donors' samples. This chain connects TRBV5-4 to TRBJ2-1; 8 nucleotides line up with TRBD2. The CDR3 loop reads CASSSSPGLVNNEQFF. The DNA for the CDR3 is TGTGCCAGCAGCTCCTCACCGGGACTAGTGAACAATGAGCAGTTCTTC.